The source of this TCR beta chain is a study of blood T cell repertoires in COVID-19. Study-level information: There were acute and convalescent COVID-19 samples, and they came from the United States, Italy and Spain. T cells, B-cell-depleted T cells, or PBMCs provided the cDNA or gDNA that served as material.

Authors' analysis steps: By means of reference gene primer amplification, nucleated cell counts were estimated. TCRdb's copy holds only in-frame clones and misses some; the assay was immunoSEQ multiplex PCR. Clone size and the V and J calls come from that table; the DNA yielded D and trimming. The sample consists of under 200,000 clones, 79% of them appearing once. Germline trimming cut 4 bases from V and 2 bases from J; bases unmatched to any gene: 11. This CDR3 contains 19 residues. Germline-derived CDR1 and CDR2 are LGHDT and YNNKEL (reference sequence). Seattle's cohort entered during active infection and was followed longitudinally.

Sequencing input: peripheral blood. The sequence was collected from an older woman with COVID-19, enrolled during active disease. The V call is TRBV3-1 (or the pseudogene TRBV3-2), the J call TRBJ2-1; the match to TRBD2 covers 13 bases. CDR3 nucleotide sequence: TGTGCCAGCAGCCCGAGGACTAGCGGGGGCCTCGCAACCTACAATGAGCAGTTCTTC. This codes for CASSPRTSGGLATYNEQFF.